The sequence of this T cell receptor (beta chain) was determined in a study of blood T cell repertoires in COVID-19. Study in general: There were acute and convalescent COVID-19 samples, and they came from the United States, Italy and Spain. T cells, B-cell-depleted T cells, or PBMCs provided the cDNA or gDNA that served as material.

Trimming shortened V by 2 bases and J by 2 bases, and 15 bases separated the two germline ends. This CDR3 has 16 amino acids. The germline CDR1 and CDR2 sequences are SGDLS and YYNGEE. Assay: immunoSEQ multiplex PCR; the TCRdb copy retains only in-frame clones and omits some. This sample has 70,000 to 100,000 clones, with 72% found just once. The gene calls are TRBV9 and TRBJ2-3, with a tentative D call TRBD2 (7 bases). The specimen was peripheral blood. This TCR was sampled from a woman aged 60-70 years in a cohort sampled during active or convalescent COVID-19. CDR3 residues: CASSVRGGQTTDTQYF. As DNA, the CDR3 is TGTGCCAGCAGCGTTAGGGGGGGCCAAACCACAGATACGCAGTATTTT.